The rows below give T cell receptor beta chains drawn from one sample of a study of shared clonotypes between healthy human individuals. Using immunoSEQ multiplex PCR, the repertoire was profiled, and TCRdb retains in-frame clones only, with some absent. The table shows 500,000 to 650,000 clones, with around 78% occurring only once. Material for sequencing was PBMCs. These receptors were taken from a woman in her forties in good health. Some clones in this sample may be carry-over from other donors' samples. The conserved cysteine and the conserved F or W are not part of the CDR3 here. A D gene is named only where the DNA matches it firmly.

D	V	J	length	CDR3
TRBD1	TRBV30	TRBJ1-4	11	AWNRGGDEKLF
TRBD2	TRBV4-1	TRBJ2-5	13	ASRRTSGVQETQY
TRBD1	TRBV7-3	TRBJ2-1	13	ASSALGQGSSEQF
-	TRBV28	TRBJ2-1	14	ASSPPGMVLGNEQF
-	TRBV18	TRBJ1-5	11	ASSLEYNQPQH
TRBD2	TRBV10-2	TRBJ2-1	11	ASSGTTSGQQF
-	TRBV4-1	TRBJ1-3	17	ASSQLVVSAVFHGNTIY
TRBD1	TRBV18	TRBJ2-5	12	ASARDRGQETQY
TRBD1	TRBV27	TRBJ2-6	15	ASTRTGWASGANVLT
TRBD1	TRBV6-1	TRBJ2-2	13	ASTTGQGWTGELF
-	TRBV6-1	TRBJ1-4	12	ASSEGSFNEKLF
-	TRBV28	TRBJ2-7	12	ASSLKPSSYEQY
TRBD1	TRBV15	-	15	ATSRGAAGGFNYEQY
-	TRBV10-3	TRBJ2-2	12	ATLDGLVTGELF
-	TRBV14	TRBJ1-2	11	ASSQGTNYGYT
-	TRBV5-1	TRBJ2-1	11	ASSAGIATLQF
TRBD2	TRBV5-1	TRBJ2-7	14	ASSSTGTSVSYEQY
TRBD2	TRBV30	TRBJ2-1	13	AWRPFGLAGNEQF
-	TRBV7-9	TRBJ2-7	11	ASSMDTQPEQY
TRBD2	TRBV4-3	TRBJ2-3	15	ASSFDLAGVGSDTQY
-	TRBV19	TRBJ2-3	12	ASRVGASTDTQY
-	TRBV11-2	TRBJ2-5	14	ASSLGTPGRQETQY
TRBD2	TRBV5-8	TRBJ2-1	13	ASSWGTSGFNEQF
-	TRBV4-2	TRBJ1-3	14	ASSQDLRGSGNTIY
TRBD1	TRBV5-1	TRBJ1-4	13	ASSPWTGPNEKLF
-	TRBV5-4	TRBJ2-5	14	ASSLPGGLAVETRY
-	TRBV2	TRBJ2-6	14	ASSEGWYSGANVLT
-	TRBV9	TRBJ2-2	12	ASSVRDMTGELF
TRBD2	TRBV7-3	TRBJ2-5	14	ASSHRAGAMGETQY
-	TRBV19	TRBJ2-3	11	ASSIPSTDTQY
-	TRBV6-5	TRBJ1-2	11	ASSYAANYGYT
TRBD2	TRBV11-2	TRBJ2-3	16	ASSPRLAGVTYTDTQY
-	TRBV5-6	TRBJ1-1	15	ASSLDGTLTRNTEAF
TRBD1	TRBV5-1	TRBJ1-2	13	ASSRTDRVLVGYT
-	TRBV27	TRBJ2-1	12	ASSVRGSLNEQF
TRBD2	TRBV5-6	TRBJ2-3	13	ASSFLGGSTDTQY
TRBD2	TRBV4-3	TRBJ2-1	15	ASSLLGLAGAYNEQF
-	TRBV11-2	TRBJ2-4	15	ASRPLPGPVAKNIQY
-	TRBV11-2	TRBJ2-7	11	ASSFSFSHEQY
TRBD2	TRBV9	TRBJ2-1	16	ASSVRWGTRDIDNEQF
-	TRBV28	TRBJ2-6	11	ATQSLGANVLT
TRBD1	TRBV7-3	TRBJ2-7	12	ASSARQGRYEQY
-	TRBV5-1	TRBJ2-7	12	ASSWSARSYEQY
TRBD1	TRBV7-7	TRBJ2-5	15	ASSPSNPGQGRGAQY
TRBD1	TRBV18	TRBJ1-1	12	ASSRGQGHTEAF
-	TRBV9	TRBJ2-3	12	ASSGPALADTQY